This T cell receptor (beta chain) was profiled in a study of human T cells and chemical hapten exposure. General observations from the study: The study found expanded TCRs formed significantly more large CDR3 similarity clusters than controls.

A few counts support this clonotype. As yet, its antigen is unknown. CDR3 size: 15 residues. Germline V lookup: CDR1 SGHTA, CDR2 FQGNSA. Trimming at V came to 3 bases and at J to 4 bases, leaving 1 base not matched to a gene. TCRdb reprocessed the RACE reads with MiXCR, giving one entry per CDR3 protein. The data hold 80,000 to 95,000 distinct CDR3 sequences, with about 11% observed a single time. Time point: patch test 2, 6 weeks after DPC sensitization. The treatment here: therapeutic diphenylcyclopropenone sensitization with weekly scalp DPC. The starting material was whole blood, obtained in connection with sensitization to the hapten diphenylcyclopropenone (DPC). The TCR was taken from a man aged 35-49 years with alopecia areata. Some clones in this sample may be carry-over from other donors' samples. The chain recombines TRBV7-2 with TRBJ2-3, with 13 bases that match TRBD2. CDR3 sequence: CASSLGLAGSDTQYF. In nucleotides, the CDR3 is TGTGCCAGCAGCTTGGGACTAGCGGGATCAGATACGCAGTATTTT.